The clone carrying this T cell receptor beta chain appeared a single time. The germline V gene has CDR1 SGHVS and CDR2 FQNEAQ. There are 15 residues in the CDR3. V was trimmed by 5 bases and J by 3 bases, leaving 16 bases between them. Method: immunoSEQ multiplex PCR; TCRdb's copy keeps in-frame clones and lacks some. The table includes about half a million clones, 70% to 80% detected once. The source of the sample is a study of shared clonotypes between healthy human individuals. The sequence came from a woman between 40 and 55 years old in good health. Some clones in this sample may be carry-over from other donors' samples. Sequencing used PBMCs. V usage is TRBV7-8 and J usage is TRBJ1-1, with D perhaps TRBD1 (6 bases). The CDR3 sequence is CASSPGGQTYTEAFF. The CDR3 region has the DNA TGTGCCAGCAGCCCAGGAGGACAGACCTACACTGAAGCTTTCTTT.